The next 25 T cell receptor beta chains were all read from a single sample in a study of neurological immune-mediated disorders. One entry per CDR3 protein, called by TCRdb with MiXCR from the 5' RACE reads. The repertoire consists of roughly 41,000 distinct CDR3 sequences, with roughly 2% occurring once and the leading ten covering around 2.3%. The specimen sequenced was PBMCs. The receptor source for this set is a woman aged 40 to 49 with multiple sclerosis.

This clonotype was counted many times. The genes are TRBV5-1 and TRBJ1-1; the D gene is possibly TRBD1 (5 bases). CDR3 length equals 14 residues. The germline V and J ends were trimmed by 3 bases and 0 bases, with 9 bases remaining between them. The germline V gene encodes CDR1 SGHRS and CDR2 YFSETQ. CDR3 sequence reads: CASSWDGMNTEAFF. CDR3 bases: TGCGCCAGCAGCTGGGACGGGATGAACACTGAAGCTTTCTTT.

This clonotype was counted ten times or more. This chain uses TRBV20-1 with TRBJ2-7, with D tentatively TRBD2 (6 bases). The CDR3 length is 14 residues. V shed 5 bases and J shed 2 bases, with 16 bases lying between them. Germline values: CDR1 DFQATT, CDR2 SNEGSKA (reference sequence). CDR3 residues: CSAAGGSVAYEQYF. CDR3 sequence (DNA): TGCAGTGCTGCCGGGGGTAGCGTCGCCTACGAGCAGTACTTC.

This clonotype was detected many times. The V and J genes are TRBV20-1 and TRBJ2-1; 8 bases match TRBD2. The J segment lost 5 bases and the V segment lost 3 bases, leaving 9 bases of the junction unmatched. The germline V gene encodes CDR1 DFQATT and CDR2 SNEGSKA (reference sequence). This CDR3 comprises 15 residues. CDR3 amino acids: CSASGGAGLDNEQFF. The DNA for the CDR3 is TGCAGTGCTAGCGGGGGGGCAGGGTTGGACAATGAGCAGTTCTTC.

This clonotype was found many times. The chain is built from TRBV20-1 and TRBJ1-6, with 8 bases aligning to TRBD1. Germline V CDR1 and CDR2: DFQATT, SNEGSKA (reference sequence). With V trimmed by 2 bases and J by 4 bases, 4 bases remained unmatched. The CDR3 contains 15 residues. This chain's CDR3 is CSARQGAGYNSPLHF. For the CDR3, the DNA is TGCAGTGCTAGACAGGGGGCTGGATATAATTCACCCCTCCACTTT.

This chain links TRBV3-1 with TRBJ1-1; D remains unclear. CDR1 LGHDT and CDR2 YNNKEL come from the germline V gene (reference sequence). V was clipped by 5 bases and J by 7 bases, with 11 bases between them. The CDR3 covers 12 residues. CDR3 coding DNA: TGTGCCAGCAGCATACGAGGTGGTGAAGCTTTCTTT. This translates into CASSIRGGEAFF.

Ten or more counts support this clonotype. The chain couples TRBV5-1 to TRBJ2-1; 9 nucleotides match TRBD1. The V gene end was trimmed by 2 bases and the J gene end by 6 bases; junction bases not matched to a gene: 6. Per germline, CDR1 SGHRS and CDR2 YFSETQ. The CDR3 runs to 15 residues. CDR3 sequence: CASSFGQGPVNEQFF. For the CDR3, the DNA is TGCGCCAGCAGCTTCGGACAGGGGCCAGTCAATGAGCAGTTCTTC.

This clonotype was picked up many times. The chain uses TRBV11-1 and TRBJ2-5, with D possibly being TRBD1 (6 bases). This CDR3 comprises 14 residues. Trimming cost V 4 bases and J 1 base, with 10 bases left between them. In germline, CDR1 is SGHAT, CDR2 FQDESV (reference sequence). The CDR3 here is CASSSRDTQETQYF. The CDR3 region has the DNA TGTGCCAGCAGCTCCCGGGACACCCAAGAGACCCAGTACTTC.

This clonotype was counted at least ten times. The chain combines TRBV25-1 with TRBJ1-1, with unresolved D. V lost 6 bases, J lost 4 bases, and 12 bases lay in between. Germline CDR1 MGHDK, CDR2 SYGVNS. There are 13 residues in the CDR3. The CDR3 DNA reads TGTGCCAGCAGGGGCATGCTTGGCACTGAAGCTTTCTTT. Translation: CASRGMLGTEAFF.

Concerning this clonotype: An end of the junction differs from the germline gene, which may be a read error. This sequence joins TRBV12-3 or TRBV12-4 and TRBJ1-5; no clear D gene. The CDR3 is 13 amino acids. This CDR3 is CASSLSLRQHQHF. The CDR3 coding sequence is TGTGCCAGCAGTTTGAGTCTCCGGCAGCACCAGCATTTT.

This clonotype has at least ten counts. The J gene is TRBJ1-6, the V gene TRBV7-9; D is unresolved. Germline values: CDR1 SEHNR, CDR2 FQNEAQ (reference sequence). V dropped 8 bases and J dropped 0 bases, with 17 bases sitting between them. This CDR3 region has 17 residues. This CDR3 reads CASSRPRASSYNSPLHF. CDR3 DNA: TGTGCCAGCTCCCGTCCTCGGGCTAGCTCCTATAATTCACCCCTCCACTTT.

This clonotype was recorded many times. V usage is TRBV11-2 and J usage is TRBJ1-4; D is unclear. V was shortened by 2 bases and J by 4 bases, with 5 bases between the two germline ends. This CDR3 comprises 13 residues. Germline values: CDR1 SGHAT, CDR2 FQNNGV. The CDR3 DNA is TGTGCCAGCAGCTTAAGATTTAATGAAAAACTGTTTTTT. It is translated as CASSLRFNEKLFF.

This clonotype showed up many times. The chain joins TRBV10-3 to TRBJ2-3, with D uncertain. CDR3 length: 13 amino acids. Trimming left V 4 bases short and J 3 bases short, with 8 bases between. Per the germline V gene, CDR1 is ENHRY and CDR2 is SYGVKD. CDR3 sequence reads: CAISGGRTDTQYF. The CDR3 bases are TGTGCCATCAGTGGTGGCAGAACAGATACGCAGTATTTT.

Ten or more counts support this clonotype. The chain joins TRBV7-9 to TRBJ2-1, with a tentative D call TRBD2 (7 bases). The CDR3 loop spans 15 amino acids. Germline V lookup: CDR1 SEHNR, CDR2 FQNEAQ (reference sequence). With 5 bases removed from V and 5 bases from J, the gap between germline ends came to 16 bases. The CDR3 sequence: CASSPNGGGHNEQFF. The DNA of the CDR3 is TGTGCCAGCAGCCCGAATGGGGGGGGCCACAATGAGCAGTTCTTC.

The chain recombines TRBV20-1 with TRBJ2-7; tentative D call: TRBD2 (6 bases). The CDR3 length is 14 residues. CDR1 is DFQATT, CDR2 SNEGSKA, per germline (reference sequence). Deletions cut 6 bases from V and 5 bases from J, with 20 bases between. CDR3 nucleotides: TGCAGTGCGCCGGGACTCGGGGGTTGGGACGAGCAGTACTTC. This sequence encodes CSAPGLGGWDEQYF.

Ten or more counts support this clonotype. The chain employs TRBV6-5 and TRBJ1-1, with TRBD1 identical over 8 bases. Germline V gene data show CDR1 as MNHEY and CDR2 as SVGAGI. V lost 4 bases, J lost 3 bases, and 4 bases stayed unmatched. This CDR3 spans 14 amino acids. The CDR3 sequence is CASSFNRGYTEAFF. The CDR3 region has the DNA TGTGCCAGCAGTTTTAACAGGGGGTACACTGAAGCTTTCTTT.

This clonotype has at least ten counts. J is TRBJ1-1 and V is TRBV4-2; D call uncertain. This CDR3 is built from 16 residues. V lost 4 bases, J lost 0 bases, and 15 bases lay in between. In germline, CDR1 is LGHNA, CDR2 YNFKEQ. The CDR3 is CASSPSGAEMNTEAFF. For the CDR3, the DNA is TGTGCCAGCAGCCCAAGTGGTGCAGAGATGAACACTGAAGCTTTCTTT.

The sample holds many counts of this clonotype. This chain links TRBV20-1 with TRBJ1-5; the D is unclear. Germline CDR1 is DFQATT and CDR2 is SNEGSKA (reference sequence). The length of the CDR3 is 12 residues. V lost 3 bases and J lost 0, with 3 bases in between. The CDR3 nucleotides read TGCAGTGCTAGGGATAGCAATCAGCCCCAGCATTTT. Amino acid sequence: CSARDSNQPQHF.

There are many counts of this clonotype. CDR3 DNA: TGCAGTGCTAGAGCTAGGGGTGGCACAGATACGCAGTATTTT. It codes for CSARARGGTDTQYF. The genes are TRBV20-1 and TRBJ2-3; a weak D match, TRBD1 (5 bases). The CDR3 covers 14 residues. Looked up from germline, CDR1 is DFQATT and CDR2 is SNEGSKA (reference sequence). Trimming removed 1 base at V and 1 base at J, with 9 bases between.

This clonotype has a count of ten or more. The rearrangement joins TRBV20-1 to TRBJ1-2; D not resolved. The CDR3 length is 13 residues. V was pared by 3 bases and J by 3 bases, with 11 bases between. Germline CDR1 is DFQATT and CDR2 is SNEGSKA (reference sequence). CDR3 in DNA: TGCAGTGCTAGGTCCGAACAGTACTATGGCTACACCTTC. It yields the protein CSARSEQYYGYTF.

This clonotype was found many times. This chain connects TRBV7-9 to TRBJ2-5; the D gene is possibly TRBD1 (5 bases). This CDR3 region has 14 residues. Germline V lookup: CDR1 SEHNR, CDR2 FQNEAQ (reference sequence). Trimming took 0 bases from V and 7 from J, leaving 12 bases between them. CDR3 region: CASSLAQGVRTQYF. CDR3 sequence (DNA): TGTGCCAGCAGCTTAGCCCAAGGGGTGAGGACCCAGTACTTC. Complete variable domain (other parts from reference TRBV7-9 and TRBJ2-5): DTGVSQNPRHKITKRGQNVTFRCDPISEHNRLYWYRQTLGQGPEFLTYFQNEAQLEKSRLLSDRFSAERPKGSFSTLEIQRTEQGDSAMYLCASSLAQGVRTQYFGPGTRLLVL.

This clonotype was seen many times. This chain connects TRBV5-1 to TRBJ1-4, with 9 positions matching TRBD1. CDR1 SGHRS and CDR2 YFSETQ come from the germline V gene. CDR3 length equals 14 residues. After removal of 4 bases from V and 6 bases from J, the junction contained 4 bases not matched to a gene. CDR3 region: CASSHGTGHEKLFF. The CDR3, as DNA: TGCGCCAGCAGCCACGGGACAGGGCATGAAAAACTGTTTTTT.

This clonotype was counted at least ten times. This sequence joins TRBV11-2 and TRBJ2-7; 10 bases agree with TRBD1. Per germline, CDR1 SGHAT and CDR2 FQNNGV. Germline trimming cut 5 bases from V and 4 bases from J; bases unmatched to any gene: 11. CDR3 length equals 16 residues. Here the CDR3 reads CASSIRQGALGYEQYF. CDR3 bases: TGTGCCAGCAGCATTCGACAGGGGGCTTTAGGATACGAGCAGTACTTC.

Many counts were recorded for this clonotype. The CDR3 coding sequence is TGCGCCAGCAGCTTGGCGGGACAGATTAACAATGAGCAGTTCTTC. It is translated as CASSLAGQINNEQFF. The V and J genes are TRBV5-1 and TRBJ2-1, with TRBD1 identical over 7 bases. The CDR3 has 15 residues. Germline CDR1 is SGHRS and CDR2 is YFSETQ. With 0 bases clipped from V and 5 bases from J, the junction kept 5 bases outside the gene matches.

This clonotype showed up many times. V and J are TRBV5-1 and TRBJ2-7; D may match TRBD1 or TRBD2 (5 bases each). The ends were cut back, 5 bases at V and 3 bases at J, with 15 bases in the middle. The CDR3 contains 14 residues. The V gene's germline CDR1 is SGHRS and CDR2 YFSETQ. The CDR3 region has the DNA TGCGCCAGCAGAATCGGGACGACGATCTACGAGCAGTACTTC. It specifies CASRIGTTIYEQYF.

This clonotype was seen repeatedly, ten times or more. This chain connects TRBV6-6 to TRBJ1-5, with 11 bases aligning to TRBD1. The CDR3 runs 17 residues. Germline assignment: CDR1 MNHNY and CDR2 SVGAGI (reference sequence). Losses at the gene ends were 2 bases for V and 6 bases for J; bases not matched to a gene: 9. Here the CDR3 reads CASSYARTGGAGQPQHF. The DNA of the CDR3 is TGTGCCAGCAGTTACGCAAGGACAGGGGGCGCGGGTCAGCCCCAGCATTTT.